The rows below give T cell receptor beta chains drawn from one sample of a study of cytomegalovirus exposure and HLA in healthy donors. The method was immunoSEQ multiplex PCR; TCRdb's version includes in-frame clones alone and lacks a portion of them. The sample has roughly 230,000 clones, approximately 84% seen once. Sequences were obtained from PBMCs. These receptors originate from a girl aged 2 to 9 in good health and CMV-seronegative. The CDR3 runs from the conserved cysteine through the conserved F or W.

cdr3_length	v_call	cdr3_aa
15	TRBV15	CATSRANSGANVLTF
16	TRBV5-8	CASSSLTGAVSYEQYF
16	TRBV5-4	CASSSKTTGEVYGYTF
16	TRBV5-4	CASSPRQGGNSYEQYF
15	TRBV2	CASSEEMTGNHEQYF
14	TRBV29-1	CSVRQGSGSYEQYF
14	TRBV28	CASRLAGSQDTQYF
15	TRBV19	CASSTPGTGLQTQYF
14	TRBV5-6	CASSLVGANYGYTF
13	TRBV6-5	CASSYGQGGGYTF
15	TRBV6-6	CASSALLGGPEKLFF
13	TRBV6-6	CASSYLQGYEQYF
17	TRBV7-3	CASSLSPAAVYTGELFF
19	TRBV2	CASKVVAGVPTFSTDTQYF
12	TRBV14	CASSSQGYEQFF
14	TRBV7-9	CASSPRDSREKLFF
17	TRBV7-2	CASSLVPAGRERSTIYF
14	TRBV30	CAWSRDLTTDTQYF
12	TRBV5-1	CASSFTGAELFF
15	TRBV7-9	CASSSVRGPNSPLHF
19	TRBV12-5	CASGFLGVAGLGGTDTQYF
12	TRBV15	CATSRDRLAEYF
14	TRBV7-9	CASSPGSHNSPLHF
16	TRBV2	CASSVGFASGSYEQYF
12	TRBV6-1	CASKEGNQPQHF
14	TRBV7-9	CASCRGGGNTEAFF